This TCR beta chain originates from a study of PD-1 blockade in mismatch repair-deficient tumors. Study-wide results and caveats: Tumor-resident clones, often absent from pretreatment blood, expanded after pembrolizumab and then contracted.

Mismatch repair deficiency was confirmed in all patients, by PCR or immunohistochemistry. Three pembrolizumab responders had their TCRs sequenced. TCRdb's copy holds only in-frame clones and misses some; the assay was immunoSEQ multiplex PCR. This sample yields approximately 100,000 clones, of which 82% are seen a single time; 6.3% belongs to the top ten. A remark on this clone: Its antigen is undetermined.

Germline assignment: CDR1 SGHKS and CDR2 YYEKEE (reference sequence). CDR3 length: 16 residues. Trimming took 7 bases from V and 5 from J, leaving 24 bases between them. The chain employs TRBV5-5 and TRBJ1-2; maybe TRBD1 (6 bases). The receptor was isolated from an adult with mismatch repair-deficient cancer. Sequences were derived from peripheral blood, sampled 36 weeks after starting pembrolizumab. DNA for the CDR3: TGTGCCAGCGGAGCGTTCAGGGGACCGTCTATATATGGCTACACCTTC. It encodes CASGAFRGPSIYGYTF.